The following is a T cell receptor (beta chain) sequence with its context. Sequencing used immunoSEQ multiplex PCR; TCRdb keeps in-frame clones, though not all of them. This table holds about 240,000 clones, 80% to 90% found once. The data originate from a study of blood T cell repertoires in COVID-19. V shed 3 bases and J shed 3 bases, with 12 bases lying between them. This CDR3 region has 15 residues. CDR1 is SGHTA, CDR2 FQGNSA, per germline. Sequenced material: peripheral blood. This clonotype originated in a man aged 60 to 69 with acute or convalescent COVID-19. The J gene is TRBJ1-5, the V gene TRBV7-2; possibly TRBD1 for D (5 bases). Written as DNA, the CDR3 is TGTGCCAGCAGCTTCAAAGTGGACAACAATCAGCCCCAGCATTTT. Translating it yields CASSFKVDNNQPQHF.